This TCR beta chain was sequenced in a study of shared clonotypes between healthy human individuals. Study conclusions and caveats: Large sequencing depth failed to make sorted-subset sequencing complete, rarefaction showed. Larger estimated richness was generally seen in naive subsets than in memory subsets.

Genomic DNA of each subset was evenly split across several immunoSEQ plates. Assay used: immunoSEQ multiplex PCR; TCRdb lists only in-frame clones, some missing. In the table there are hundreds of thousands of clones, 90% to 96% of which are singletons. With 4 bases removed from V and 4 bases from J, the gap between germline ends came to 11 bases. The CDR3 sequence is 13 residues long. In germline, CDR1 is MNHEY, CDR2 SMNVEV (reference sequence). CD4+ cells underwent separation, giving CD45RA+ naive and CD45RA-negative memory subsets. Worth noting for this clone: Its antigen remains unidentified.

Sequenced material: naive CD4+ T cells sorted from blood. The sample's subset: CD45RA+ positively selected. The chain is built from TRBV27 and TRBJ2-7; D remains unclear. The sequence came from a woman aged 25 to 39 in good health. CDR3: CASSSQSLYEQYF. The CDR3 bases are TGTGCCAGCAGTTCTCAGAGCTTGTACGAGCAGTACTTC.